This T cell receptor (beta chain) appears in the sequencing data of a study of T cell changes during pregnancy in multiple sclerosis. There are 17 residues in the CDR3. The data were produced by immunoSEQ multiplex PCR, yet TCRdb's version contains in-frame clones alone and is incomplete. The table lists 20,000 to 25,000 clones, roughly 91% of them singletons, with approximately 7% in the top ten. This clone has only one observation. Sequenced material: CD8+ T cells from peripheral blood mononuclear cells, taken in the third trimester of pregnancy. This TCR was recovered from a female donor with multiple sclerosis, enrolled in a pregnancy study. The rearrangement joins TRBV21-1 to TRBJ2-6; TRBD2 reflects the table's D call only, with no check against the DNA. TRBV21-1 is noted as a pseudogene. The CDR3 region has the DNA TGTGCCTTTGACGGAGATTCAGCTCTTGCTGGGGCCAACGTCCTGACTTTC. Amino acids: CAFDGDSALAGANVLTF.